This entry lists 4 T cell receptor beta chains sequenced from one sample in a study of CD8+ T cells in alopecia areata. RNA, once extracted, was reverse transcribed into cDNA for use as the sequencing template. TCRdb's table, derived via immunoSEQ multiplex PCR, lists solely in-frame clones and lacks some. Altogether about 110,000 clones were found in the sample, and no singletons occur. Sequenced material: lesional skin. These receptors came from a C3H/HeJ mouse with alopecia areata. For the strain, the MHC haplotype given is H2-k.

As concerns this clone: The gene names here belong to mouse. The CDR3 end lies 4 residues beyond the end of the read and is filled in from the germline J gene. The rearrangement uses TRBV13-3 and TRBJ1-2, with no clear D. The germline V gene encodes CDR1 NNHDY and CDR2 SYVADS. The length of the CDR3 is 14 residues. Trimming removed 4 bases at V and 0 bases at J, with 10 bases between. The chain's CDR3 is CASSLATTNSDYTF. The CDR3 bases that were read are TGTGCCAGCAGTCTGGCAACCACAAACTCC.

This clone occurred many times. Genes and germline come from the mouse. The read finishes 4 residues shy of the CDR3 end, and the germline J gene is used to complete it. The V gene is TRBV13-3, the J gene TRBJ2-7, with D tentatively TRBD1 (6 bases). The CDR3 runs to 14 residues. CDR1 and CDR2 (germline): NNHDY, SYVADS. The ends were cut back, 4 bases at V and 0 bases at J, with 11 bases in the middle. The CDR3 sequence: CASSNRVGSYEQYF. The part of the CDR3 DNA that was read is TGTGCCAGCAGTAACAGGGTAGGCTCCTAT.

This clone appeared many times. Mouse gene names and germline throughout. The read falls 4 residues short of the CDR3 end, and the missing part is taken from the germline J gene. The chain has TRBV13-3 and TRBJ1-2; possible D gene TRBD1, 6 bases. The CDR3 is 15 amino acids. Trimming left V 5 bases short and J 0 bases short, with 14 bases between. Germline V CDR1 and CDR2: NNHDY, SYVADS. CDR3 DNA, as far as it was read: TGTGCCAGCAGCTCGGGACAAATTGCAAACTCC. Its translation: CASSSGQIANS. In full, the CDR3 is CASSSGQIANSDYTF.

This clone has a handful of counts. The germline and genes are mouse ones. The CDR3 bases that were read are TGTGCCAGCGGTGATGGGGACTGGGGGGCCCTAAACACCGGG. Its translation: CASGDGDWGALNTG. The whole CDR3 region reads CASGDGDWGALNTGQLYF. The chain couples TRBV13-2 to TRBJ2-2; TRBD2 agrees at 12 bases. The DNA ends 4 residues before the CDR3 does, and the rest of the CDR3 is filled in from the germline J gene. The CDR3 covers 18 residues. Germline V gene sequence: CDR1 NNHNN, CDR2 SYGAGS (reference sequence). Trimming took 0 bases from V and 1 from J; bases not matched to a gene: 4.